This T cell receptor beta chain was observed in a study of blood T cell repertoires in COVID-19. About the study: Whether acute or convalescent, the COVID-19 samples came from the United States, Italy and Spain. PBMCs, B-cell-depleted T cells, or T cells provided the cDNA or gDNA that made up the material.

Original analysis: By means of reference gene primer amplification, nucleated cell counts were estimated. The protocol was immunoSEQ multiplex PCR, while the TCRdb copy is restricted to in-frame clones and leaves out a portion. V, J and clone size derive from that table, while D and trimming were established from the DNA sequence. The table records roughly 380,000 clones, roughly four fifths of them present only once. The CDR3 extends over 19 amino acids. This clonotype was obtained from a human donor with acute or convalescent COVID-19. The donor label of this sample is uncertain. This chain connects TRBV21-1 to TRBJ2-5; the D segment call TRBD1 is taken from the table without a DNA check. TRBV21-1 is noted as a pseudogene. Sequenced material: peripheral blood. The CDR3 sequence: CASSKADRAFQVVRETQYF. The CDR3 bases are TGTGCCAGCAGCAAAGCGGACAGGGCCTTCCAAGTGGTCCGAGAGACCCAGTACTTC.